These 10 T cell receptor beta chains came from one sample sequenced in a study of cytomegalovirus exposure and HLA in healthy donors. The PCR ran on 60 Vbeta and 13 Jbeta primers. TCRdb's copy holds only in-frame clones and misses some; the assay was immunoSEQ multiplex PCR. The repertoire has about 57,000 clones, about three quarters of them found once; the top ten carry 9.1%. Sequences were obtained from PBMCs. These receptor sequences come from a woman in her fifties or sixties in good health and CMV-seronegative.

V is TRBV29-1 and J is TRBJ2-5; D is perhaps TRBD1 (6 bases). In germline, CDR1 is SQVTM, CDR2 ANQGSEA. Deletions cut 1 base from V and 5 bases from J, with 11 bases between. The CDR3 has 13 amino acids. The DNA for the CDR3 is TGCAGCGTTGAAGCCCACCAGGGGGAGACCCAGTACTTC. Its protein product is CSVEAHQGETQYF.

In its sample, this clone was seen once. The gene calls are TRBV28 and TRBJ1-5; weak D call: TRBD1 (5 bases). The germline V and J ends were trimmed by 7 bases and 1 base, with 11 bases remaining between them. This CDR3 is 14 amino acids long. Germline V gene sequence: CDR1 MDHEN, CDR2 SYDVKM. CDR3 in DNA: TGTGCCAGCACCCCTGGGGGGAGCAATCAGCCCCAGCATTTT. It is translated as CASTPGGSNQPQHF.

This clone was seen a handful of times. The rearrangement links TRBV19 to TRBJ1-5, with a tentative D call TRBD1 (6 bases). V was cut by 11 bases and J by 4 bases, with 15 bases left in between. Germline V lookup: CDR1 LNHDA, CDR2 SQIVND (reference sequence). CDR3 length: 13 residues. The CDR3 spells CAAGGQGNQPQHF. CDR3 in DNA: TGTGCCGCGGGGGGGCAGGGGAATCAGCCCCAGCATTTT.

For the CDR3, the DNA is TGTGCCAGCTCCCCGGGGGACGTCTATGGCTACACCTTC. This translates into CASSPGDVYGYTF. The chain recombines TRBV18 with TRBJ1-2, with D maybe TRBD1 (5 bases). The CDR3 length is 13 residues. The germline V gene has CDR1 KGHSH and CDR2 LQKENI. Trimming shortened V by 6 bases and J by 4 bases, and 12 bases separated the two germline ends. Full variable domain (rest looked up from reference TRBV18 and TRBJ1-2): NAGVMQNPRHLVRRRGQEARLRCSPMKGHSHVYWYRQLPEEGLKFMVYLQKENIIDESGMPKERFSAEFPKEGPSILRIQQVVRGDSAAYFCASSPGDVYGYTFGSGTRLTVV.

This clone was observed a handful of times. The chain links TRBV7-9 to TRBJ1-2; unclear D gene. V was pared by 3 bases and J by 6 bases, with 8 bases between. CDR1 is SEHNR, CDR2 FQNEAQ, per germline (reference sequence). The length of the CDR3 is 12 residues. Here the CDR3 DNA reads TGTGCCAGCAGCTTCTCCCCAGATGGCTACACCTTC. It codes for CASSFSPDGYTF. Drawing the rest from reference TRBV7-9 and TRBJ1-2, the complete variable domain is DTGVSQNPRHKITKRGQNVTFRCDPISEHNRLYWYRQTLGQGPEFLTYFQNEAQLEKSRLLSDRFSAERPKGSFSTLEIQRTEQGDSAMYLCASSFSPDGYTFGSGTRLTVV.

The chain has TRBV7-2 and TRBJ2-7; 11 bases line up with TRBD2. With 4 bases clipped from V and 1 base from J, the junction kept 3 bases outside the gene matches. The length of the CDR3 is 15 residues. The germline V gene encodes CDR1 SGHTA and CDR2 FQGNSA. CDR3 DNA sequence: TGTGCCAGCAGCTACGGACTAGCGGGTTCCTACGAGCAGTACTTC. This codes for CASSYGLAGSYEQYF.

The rearrangement joins TRBV7-6 to TRBJ2-1; the match to TRBD2 covers 12 bases. This CDR3 region has 15 residues. CDR1 and CDR2 from the germline V gene are SGHVS and FNYEAQ. After removal of 1 base from V and 7 bases from J, the junction contained 2 bases not matched to a gene. DNA of the CDR3: TGTGCCAGCAGCTTAGGGACTAGCGGGGCGAATGAGCAGTTCTTC. Translating gives CASSLGTSGANEQFF.

This chain links TRBV6-1 with TRBJ1-6; D perhaps matches TRBD1 (5 bases). Trimming stripped 7 bases from V and 7 bases from J, with 14 bases between. The germline CDR1 and CDR2 sequences are MNHNS and SASEGT. The length of the CDR3 is 14 residues. The CDR3 sequence: CASKPGLRNSPLHF. The CDR3 DNA reads as TGTGCCAGCAAACCGGGACTGAGAAATTCACCCCTCCACTTT.

This clone was observed a handful of times. The chain is built from TRBV6-1 and TRBJ2-7, with 8 bases identical to TRBD2. After removal of 4 bases from V and 6 bases from J, the junction contained 17 bases not matched to a gene. The CDR3 is 17 residues long. The germline V gene has CDR1 MNHNS and CDR2 SASEGT. CDR3 in DNA: TGTGCCAGCAGTGTCGGGCTAAGCGGGAGTGTCGTTAGCGAGCAGTACTTC. Amino acid sequence: CASSVGLSGSVVSEQYF.

This clone was seen just once. The chain carries TRBV29-1 and TRBJ1-1, with a possible D match to TRBD1 (5 bases). Germline CDR1 and CDR2: SQVTM and ANQGSEA. The CDR3 is 13 residues long. Trimming stripped 5 bases from V and 0 bases from J, with 10 bases between. In DNA form, the CDR3 reads TGCAGCGTTTCCCTGACAGTGAACACTGAAGCTTTCTTT. Amino acids: CSVSLTVNTEAFF.